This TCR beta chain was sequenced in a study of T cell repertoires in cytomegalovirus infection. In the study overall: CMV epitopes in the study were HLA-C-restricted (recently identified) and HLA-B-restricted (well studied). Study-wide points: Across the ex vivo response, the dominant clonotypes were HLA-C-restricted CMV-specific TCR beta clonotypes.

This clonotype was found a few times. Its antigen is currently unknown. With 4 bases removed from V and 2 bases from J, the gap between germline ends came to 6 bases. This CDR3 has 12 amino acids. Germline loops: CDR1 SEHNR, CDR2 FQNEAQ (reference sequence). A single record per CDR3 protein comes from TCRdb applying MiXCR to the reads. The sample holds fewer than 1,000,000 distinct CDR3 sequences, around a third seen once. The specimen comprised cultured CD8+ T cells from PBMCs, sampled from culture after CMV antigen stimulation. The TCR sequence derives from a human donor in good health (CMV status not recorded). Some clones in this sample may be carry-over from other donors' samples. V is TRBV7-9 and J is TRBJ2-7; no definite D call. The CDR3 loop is CASSSLTYEQYF. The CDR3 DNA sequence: TGTGCCAGCAGCTCGTTGACCTACGAGCAGTACTTC.